This T cell receptor beta chain derives from a study of regulatory T cells in long-lasting Graves disease. General study results and limits: There was favoring of TRBV28, TRBJ1-2 and TRBJ2-5 in persistent disease.

Comment on this clonotype: Its antigen is not known. Its ends do not fully match the called genes, so a read error is possible.

Time point reported: newly diagnosed GD, antithyroid drugs for less than 3 months. Extracted RNA from PBMCs served as the source of the TCR library. HTBI primers from iRepertoire and Arm-PCR of CDR3 regions yielded the TCR beta libraries. In the study's own analysis: Across the samples, identification revealed fewer than 75 TRBV and 12 to 15 TRBJ segments. Using its own MiXCR run on the multiplex PCR reads, TCRdb lists one record per CDR3 protein. It is TCRdb's table, rather than the study itself, that gives the V and J calls and clone size. The sample lists about 450,000 distinct CDR3 sequences; roughly 15% were seen once. The CDR3 covers 17 residues. Germline loops: CDR1 MRHNA, CDR2 SNTAGT. These sequences were also reported in another study, on T cells in Graves' hyperthyroidism and ophthalmopathy. That study reports: Orbital computed tomography, thyroid ultrasound, serum thyroxine and TRAb, and clinical symptoms together informed the diagnoses.

The sample consisted of peripheral blood mononuclear cells (PBMCs), taken at new diagnosis, from a patient treated with antithyroid drugs. The chain combines TRBV6-4 with TRBJ2-3, with D perhaps TRBD1 (5 bases). The sequence was obtained from a woman between 45 and 60 years old with Graves disease. Here the CDR3 reads CASSYSKGPSSTDTQYF. Written as DNA, the CDR3 is TGTGCCAGCAGTTACTCGAAGGGGCCCTCTAGCACAGATACGCAGTATTTT.